This T cell receptor (beta chain) was captured in a study of blood T cell repertoires in COVID-19. Study in general: There were acute and convalescent COVID-19 samples, and they came from the United States, Italy and Spain.

Original methodology: Reference gene primer amplification gave estimated nucleated cell counts. Assay used: immunoSEQ multiplex PCR; TCRdb lists only in-frame clones, some missing. The V and J calls and the clone size are those of that table, but D and trimming were determined from the DNA. The sample includes over 250,000 clones, 80% to 90% of them seen just once. Sequencing was carried out using peripheral blood. This clonotype was sampled from a woman aged 70 to 79 with COVID-19, enrolled during active disease.

This CDR3 reads CASMRGQGSPLHF. The DNA of the CDR3 is TGTGCCAGCATGCGGGGACAGGGTTCACCCCTCCACTTT. The rearrangement links TRBV5-5 to TRBJ1-6; TRBD1 matches at 9 bases. This CDR3 is 13 amino acids long. Germline assignment: CDR1 SGHKS and CDR2 YYEKEE (reference sequence). Unmatched junction bases numbered 4, after V lost 6 bases and J lost 9 bases.